Described below is a single T cell receptor (beta chain) sequence and its context. The sample comes from a study of T cells in Graves' hyperthyroidism and ophthalmopathy. The overall study: Before treatment of any kind, peripheral blood was taken at initial diagnosis.

The junction had 5 bases not matched to a gene; V was cut back by 3 bases and J by 4 bases. The CDR3 length is 15 residues. The V gene's germline CDR1 is KGHDR and CDR2 SFDVKD. RNA transcripts served as the template for amplifying TCR beta CDR3 regions. TCR CDR3 regions were first amplified by RT-PCR with HTBI primers. TCRdb reprocessed the multiplex PCR reads via MiXCR and lists one record per CDR3 protein. The repertoire holds 700,000 or so distinct CDR3 sequences, with around 15% as singletons. The PBMCs were taken from roughly 9.3 ml of fresh peripheral blood. The sequence was collected from a man younger than 35 with Graves' hyperthyroidism. The chain couples TRBV24-1 to TRBJ2-1; 7 bases align to TRBD1. The sample taken for sequencing was blood. The chain's CDR3 is CATSDHGQEYNEQFF. CDR3 nucleotides: TGTGCCACCAGTGATCACGGACAGGAGTACAATGAGCAGTTCTTC.